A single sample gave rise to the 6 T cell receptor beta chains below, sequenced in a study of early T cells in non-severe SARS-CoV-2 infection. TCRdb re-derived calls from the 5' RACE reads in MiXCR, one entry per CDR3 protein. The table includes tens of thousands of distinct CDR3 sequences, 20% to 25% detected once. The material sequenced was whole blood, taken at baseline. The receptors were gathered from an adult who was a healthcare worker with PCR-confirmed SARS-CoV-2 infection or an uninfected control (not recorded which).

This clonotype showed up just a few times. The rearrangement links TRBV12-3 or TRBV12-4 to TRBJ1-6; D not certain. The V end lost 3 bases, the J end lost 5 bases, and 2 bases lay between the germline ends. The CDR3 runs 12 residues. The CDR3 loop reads CASSFDNSPLHF. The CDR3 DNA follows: TGTGCCAGCAGTTTTGATAATTCACCCCTCCACTTT.

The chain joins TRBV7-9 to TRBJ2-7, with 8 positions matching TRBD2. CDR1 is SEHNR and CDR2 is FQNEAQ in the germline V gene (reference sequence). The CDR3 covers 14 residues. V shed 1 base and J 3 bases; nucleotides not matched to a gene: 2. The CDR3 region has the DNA TGTGCCAGCAGCTTAGACGGGAGGGACTACGAGCAGTACTTC. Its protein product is CASSLDGRDYEQYF.

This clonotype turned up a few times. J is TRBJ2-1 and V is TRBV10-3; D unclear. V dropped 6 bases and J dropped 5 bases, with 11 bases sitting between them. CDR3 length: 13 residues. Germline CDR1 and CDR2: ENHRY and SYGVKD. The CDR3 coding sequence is TGTGCCATCAGAAAACCACTGAACAATGAGCAGTTCTTC. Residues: CAIRKPLNNEQFF.

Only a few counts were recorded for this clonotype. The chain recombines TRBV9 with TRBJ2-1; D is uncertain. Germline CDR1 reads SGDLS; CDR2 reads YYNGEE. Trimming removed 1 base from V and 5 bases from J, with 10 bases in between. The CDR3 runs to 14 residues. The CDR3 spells CASSVFHGNNEQFF. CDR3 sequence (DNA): TGTGCCAGCAGCGTATTTCACGGAAACAATGAGCAGTTCTTC.

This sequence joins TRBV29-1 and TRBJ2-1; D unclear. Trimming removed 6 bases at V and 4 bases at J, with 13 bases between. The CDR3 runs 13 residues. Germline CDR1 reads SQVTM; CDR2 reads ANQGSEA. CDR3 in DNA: TGCAGCGTCGCGGACGGGCGGTACAATGAGCAGTTCTTC. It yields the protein CSVADGRYNEQFF.

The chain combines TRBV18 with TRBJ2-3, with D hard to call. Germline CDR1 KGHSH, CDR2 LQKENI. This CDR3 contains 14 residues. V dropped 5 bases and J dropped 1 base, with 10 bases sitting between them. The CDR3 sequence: CASSMAGGTDTQYF. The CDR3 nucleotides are TGTGCCAGCTCAATGGCAGGCGGCACAGATACGCAGTATTTT. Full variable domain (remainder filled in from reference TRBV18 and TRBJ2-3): NAGVMQNPRHLVRRRGQEARLRCSPMKGHSHVYWYRQLPEEGLKFMVYLQKENIIDESGMPKERFSAEFPKEGPSILRIQQVVRGDSAAYFCASSMAGGTDTQYFGPGTRLTVL.